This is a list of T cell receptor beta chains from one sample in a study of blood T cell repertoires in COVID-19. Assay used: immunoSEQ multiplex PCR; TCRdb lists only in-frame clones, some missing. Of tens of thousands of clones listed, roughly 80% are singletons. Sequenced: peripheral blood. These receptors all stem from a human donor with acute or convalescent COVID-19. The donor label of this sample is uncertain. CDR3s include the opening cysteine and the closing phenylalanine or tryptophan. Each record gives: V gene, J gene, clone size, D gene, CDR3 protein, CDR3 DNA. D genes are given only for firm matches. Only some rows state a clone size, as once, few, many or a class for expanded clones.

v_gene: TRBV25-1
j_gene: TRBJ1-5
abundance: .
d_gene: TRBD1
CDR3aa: CASSETGGGQPQHF
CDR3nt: TGTGCCAGCAGCGAAACAGGGGGCGGTCAGCCCCAGCATTTT

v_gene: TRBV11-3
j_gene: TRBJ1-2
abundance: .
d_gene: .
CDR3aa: CASRPQGLGAVGYTF
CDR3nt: TGTGCCAGCAGACCGCAGGGGCTTGGGGCGGTTGGCTACACCTTC

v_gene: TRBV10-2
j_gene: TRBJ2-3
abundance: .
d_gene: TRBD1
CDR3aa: CASSDQGATTDTQYF
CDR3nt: TGCGCCAGCAGTGACCAGGGGGCCACCACAGATACGCAGTATTTT

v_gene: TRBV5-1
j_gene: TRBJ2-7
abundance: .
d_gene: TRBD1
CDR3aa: CASSGGQEAYEQYF
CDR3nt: TGCGCCAGCAGCGGAGGACAGGAAGCCTACGAGCAGTACTTC

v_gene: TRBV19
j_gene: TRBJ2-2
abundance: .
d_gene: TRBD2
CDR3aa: CASRTSHSIAGEGTGELFF
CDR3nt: TGTGCCAGTAGGACCTCTCACTCCATAGCGGGAGAGGGTACCGGGGAGCTGTTTTTT

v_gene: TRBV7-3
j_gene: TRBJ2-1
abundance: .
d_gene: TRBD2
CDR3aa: CASSYGTSGSNEQFF
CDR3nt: TGTGCCAGCAGCTACGGGACTAGCGGGAGTAATGAGCAGTTCTTC

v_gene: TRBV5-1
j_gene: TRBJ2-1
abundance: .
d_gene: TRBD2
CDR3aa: CASSLAKVAGGSHNEQFF
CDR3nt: TGCGCCAGCAGCTTGGCCAAAGTAGCGGGAGGATCCCACAATGAGCAGTTCTTC

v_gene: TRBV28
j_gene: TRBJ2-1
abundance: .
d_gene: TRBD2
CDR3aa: CASRGGLAGYNEQFF
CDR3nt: TGTGCCAGCAGAGGGGGACTAGCGGGGTACAATGAGCAGTTCTTC

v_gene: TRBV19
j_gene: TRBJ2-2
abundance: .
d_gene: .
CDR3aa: CASIGRWQGNSGELFF
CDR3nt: TGTGCCAGTATTGGGCGCTGGCAGGGGAACTCCGGGGAGCTGTTTTTT

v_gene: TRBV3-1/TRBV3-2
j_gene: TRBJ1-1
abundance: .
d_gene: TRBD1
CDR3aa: CASSERETGGFNTEAFF
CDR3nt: TGTGCCAGCAGCGAGAGGGAAACAGGGGGCTTTAACACTGAAGCTTTCTTT

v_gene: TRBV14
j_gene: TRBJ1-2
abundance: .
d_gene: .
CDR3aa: CASSQGQGPAYGYTF
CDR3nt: TGTGCCAGCAGCCAAGGGCAGGGCCCCGCTTATGGCTACACCTTC

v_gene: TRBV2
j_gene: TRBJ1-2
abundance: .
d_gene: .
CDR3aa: CASRRTYGYTF
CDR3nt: TGTGCCAGCAGGCGAACCTATGGCTACACCTTC

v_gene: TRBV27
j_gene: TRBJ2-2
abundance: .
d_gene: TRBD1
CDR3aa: CASSLQGANTGELFF
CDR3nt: TGTGCCAGCAGTTTACAGGGGGCTAACACCGGGGAGCTGTTTTTT

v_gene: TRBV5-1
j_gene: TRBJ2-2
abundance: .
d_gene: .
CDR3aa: CASSLGASLAGELFF
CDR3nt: TGCGCCAGCAGCTTGGGGGCCTCTCTGGCCGGGGAGCTGTTTTTT

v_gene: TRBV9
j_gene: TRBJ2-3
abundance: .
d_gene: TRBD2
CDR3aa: CASSATSGGVDTQYF
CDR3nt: TGTGCCAGCAGCGCCACTAGCGGGGGGGTGGATACGCAGTATTTT

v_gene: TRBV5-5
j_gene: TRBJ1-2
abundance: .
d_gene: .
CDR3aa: CASSSSGEGYGYTF
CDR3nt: TGTGCCAGCAGCTCTTCAGGGGAGGGCTATGGCTACACCTTC

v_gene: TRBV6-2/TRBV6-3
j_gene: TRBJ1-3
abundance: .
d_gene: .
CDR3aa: CASSWSSGNTIYF
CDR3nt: TGTGCCAGCAGTTGGAGCTCTGGAAACACCATATATTTT

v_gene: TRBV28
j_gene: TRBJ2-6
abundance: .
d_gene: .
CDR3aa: CASSLTNRFSKSGANVLTF
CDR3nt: TGTGCCAGCAGTTTAACCAACAGGTTCTCAAAGTCTGGGGCCAACGTCCTGACTTTC

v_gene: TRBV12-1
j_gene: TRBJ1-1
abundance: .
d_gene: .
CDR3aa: CASSCKTTGEGKDTEAFF
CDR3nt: TGTGCCAGCAGCTGTAAGACTACAGGGGAAGGTAAGGACACTGAAGCTTTCTTT

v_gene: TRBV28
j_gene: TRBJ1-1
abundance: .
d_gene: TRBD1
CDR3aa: CASKTVRDRAEAFF
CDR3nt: TGTGCCAGCAAAACCGTCCGGGACAGGGCTGAAGCTTTCTTT

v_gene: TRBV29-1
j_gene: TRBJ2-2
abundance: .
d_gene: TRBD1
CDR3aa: CSVVGTGQTGELFF
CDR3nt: TGCAGCGTTGTTGGGACAGGTCAAACCGGGGAGCTGTTTTTT

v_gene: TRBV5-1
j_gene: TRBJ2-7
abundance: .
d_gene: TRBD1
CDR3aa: CASSILTGGTYEQYF
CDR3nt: TGCGCCAGCAGCATACTGACAGGGGGCACCTACGAGCAGTACTTC

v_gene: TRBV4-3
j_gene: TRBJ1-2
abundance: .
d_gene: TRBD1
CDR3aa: CASSQDRRTGEGYTF
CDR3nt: TGCGCCAGCAGCCAAGATCGGAGGACAGGGGAAGGCTACACCTTC

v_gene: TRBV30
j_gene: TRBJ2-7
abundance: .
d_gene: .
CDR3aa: CAWSPTGISYEQYF
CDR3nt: TGTGCCTGGAGTCCCACAGGGATCTCCTACGAGCAGTACTTC

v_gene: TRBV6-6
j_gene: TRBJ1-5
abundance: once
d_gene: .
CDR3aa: CASSYAEGNQPQHF
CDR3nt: TGTGCCAGCAGTTACGCGGAGGGCAATCAGCCCCAGCATTTT

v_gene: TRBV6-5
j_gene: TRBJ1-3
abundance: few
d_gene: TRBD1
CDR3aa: CATRPVTGGGNTIYF
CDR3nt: TGTGCCACCCGACCTGTGACAGGGGGTGGAAACACCATATATTTT

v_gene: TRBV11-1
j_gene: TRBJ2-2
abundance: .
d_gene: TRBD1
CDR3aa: CASSLTGESGELFF
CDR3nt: TGTGCCAGCAGCTTAACAGGGGAGTCCGGGGAGCTGTTTTTT

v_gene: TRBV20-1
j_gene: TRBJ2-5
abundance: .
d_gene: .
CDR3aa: CSASTSPQYF
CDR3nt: TGCAGTGCCTCAACTAGCCCCCAGTACTTC

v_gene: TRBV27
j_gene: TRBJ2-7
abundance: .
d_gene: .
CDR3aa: CASSRQPPYEQYF
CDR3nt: TGTGCCAGCAGCCGACAGCCCCCGTACGAGCAGTACTTC

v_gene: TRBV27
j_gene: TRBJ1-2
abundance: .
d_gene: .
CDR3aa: CASSLRGGPRGYTF
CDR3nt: TGTGCCAGCAGTTTAAGGGGGGGGCCTCGTGGCTACACCTTC

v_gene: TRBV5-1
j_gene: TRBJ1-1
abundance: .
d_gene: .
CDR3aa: CASSLGTENTEAFF
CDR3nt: TGCGCCAGCAGCTTGGGTACAGAGAACACTGAAGCTTTCTTT

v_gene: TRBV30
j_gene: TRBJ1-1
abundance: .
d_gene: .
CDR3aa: CAWSVPGVVEAFF
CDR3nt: TGTGCCTGGAGTGTACCCGGGGTCGTTGAAGCTTTCTTT

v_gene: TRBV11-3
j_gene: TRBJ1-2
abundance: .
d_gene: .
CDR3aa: CASSFASDSYGYTF
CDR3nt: TGTGCCAGCAGCTTCGCTAGCGACAGTTATGGCTACACCTTC

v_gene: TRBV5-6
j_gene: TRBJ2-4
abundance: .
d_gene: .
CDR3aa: CASSKQGSRNIQYF
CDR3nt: TGTGCCAGCAGCAAGCAGGGTTCTCGGAACATTCAGTACTTC

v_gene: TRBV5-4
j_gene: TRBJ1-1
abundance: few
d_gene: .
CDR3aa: CASSLGYQGVRNTEAFF
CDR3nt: TGTGCCAGCAGCTTGGGGTATCAAGGGGTCCGGAACACTGAAGCTTTCTTT

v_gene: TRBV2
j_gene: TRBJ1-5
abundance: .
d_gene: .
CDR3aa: CASSEGGLGASQPQHF
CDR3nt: TGTGCCAGCAGTGAAGGGGGGTTGGGGGCGAGTCAGCCCCAGCATTTT

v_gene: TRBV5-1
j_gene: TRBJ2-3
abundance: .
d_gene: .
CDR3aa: CASSREQDTDTQYF
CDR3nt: TGCGCCAGCAGCCGGGAGCAGGACACAGATACGCAGTATTTT

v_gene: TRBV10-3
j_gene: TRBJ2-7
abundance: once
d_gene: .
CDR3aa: CAISDEFSSYEQYF
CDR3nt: TGTGCCATCAGTGATGAGTTTAGCTCCTACGAGCAGTACTTC

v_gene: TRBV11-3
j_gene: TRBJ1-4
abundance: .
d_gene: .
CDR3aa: CASSFLGSRNEKLFF
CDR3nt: TGTGCCAGCAGCTTCCTAGGCAGCCGTAATGAAAAACTGTTTTTT

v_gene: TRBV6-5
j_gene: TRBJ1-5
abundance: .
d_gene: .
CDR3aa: CASIKGFSQPQHF
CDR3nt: TGTGCCAGCATCAAGGGGTTTAGTCAGCCCCAGCATTTT

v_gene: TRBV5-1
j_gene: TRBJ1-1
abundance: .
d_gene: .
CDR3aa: CASSLTQSTEAFF
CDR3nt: TGCGCCAGCAGCTTGACACAAAGCACTGAAGCTTTCTTT

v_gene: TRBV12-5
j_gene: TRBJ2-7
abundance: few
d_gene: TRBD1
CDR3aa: CASGLKNRDSRLYEQYF
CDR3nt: TGTGCTAGTGGTTTAAAAAACCGGGACAGCCGACTTTACGAGCAGTACTTC

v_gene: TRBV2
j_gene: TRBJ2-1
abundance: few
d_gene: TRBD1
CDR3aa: CASRAGTGLINEQFF
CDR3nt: TGTGCCAGCAGGGCCGGGACAGGCCTGATCAATGAGCAGTTCTTC

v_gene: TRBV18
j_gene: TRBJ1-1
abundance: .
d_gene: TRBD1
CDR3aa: CASSPDPGQGNTEAFF
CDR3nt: TGTGCCAGCTCACCAGACCCCGGACAGGGAAACACTGAAGCTTTCTTT

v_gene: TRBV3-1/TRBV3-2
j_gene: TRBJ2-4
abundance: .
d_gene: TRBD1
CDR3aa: CASSQDGTAGNIQYF
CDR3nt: TGTGCCAGCAGCCAAGATGGGACAGCCGGAAACATTCAGTACTTC

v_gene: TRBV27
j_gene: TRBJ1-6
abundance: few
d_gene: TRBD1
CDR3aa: CASRRTGAFYNSPLHF
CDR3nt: TGTGCCAGCAGGAGGACAGGGGCCTTCTATAATTCACCCCTCCACTTT

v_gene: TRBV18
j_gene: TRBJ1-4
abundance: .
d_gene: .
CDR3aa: CASSPYGVATNEKLFF
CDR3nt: TGTGCCAGCTCACCATACGGGGTGGCGACTAATGAAAAACTGTTTTTT

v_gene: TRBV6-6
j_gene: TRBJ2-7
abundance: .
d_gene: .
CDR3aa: CASTEGVTRLYEQYF
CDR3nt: TGTGCCAGCACCGAGGGGGTTACCAGGTTGTACGAGCAGTACTTC

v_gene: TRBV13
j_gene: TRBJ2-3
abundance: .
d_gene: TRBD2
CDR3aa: CASSLTGGGADTQYF
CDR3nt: TGTGCCAGCAGCTTAACGGGAGGAGGGGCAGATACGCAGTATTTT

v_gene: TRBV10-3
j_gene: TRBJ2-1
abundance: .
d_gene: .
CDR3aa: CAISDRGSSYNEQFF
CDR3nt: TGTGCCATCAGTGATCGGGGTTCTTCCTACAATGAGCAGTTCTTC

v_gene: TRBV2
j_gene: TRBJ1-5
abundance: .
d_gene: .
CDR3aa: CASSVLRNSPNQPQHF
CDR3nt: TGTGCCAGCAGTGTACTTCGGAACAGCCCTAATCAGCCCCAGCATTTT

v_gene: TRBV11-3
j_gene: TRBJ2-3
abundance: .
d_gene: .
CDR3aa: CASSLDGGGWTDTQYF
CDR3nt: TGTGCCAGCAGCTTAGATGGTGGGGGCTGGACAGATACGCAGTATTTT

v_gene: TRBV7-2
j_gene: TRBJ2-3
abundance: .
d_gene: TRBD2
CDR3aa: CASSPTGLAGTFTDTQYF
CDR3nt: TGTGCCAGCAGCCCGACCGGACTAGCGGGAACTTTCACAGATACGCAGTATTTT

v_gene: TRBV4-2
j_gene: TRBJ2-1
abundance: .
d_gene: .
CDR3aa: CASSPRLSNDEQFF
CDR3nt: TGTGCCAGCAGCCCCCGACTCTCGAACGATGAGCAGTTCTTC

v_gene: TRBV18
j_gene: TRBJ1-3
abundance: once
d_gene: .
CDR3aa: CASSPLETGGNTIYF
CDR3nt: TGTGCCAGCTCACCACTCGAAACGGGAGGAAACACCATATATTTT